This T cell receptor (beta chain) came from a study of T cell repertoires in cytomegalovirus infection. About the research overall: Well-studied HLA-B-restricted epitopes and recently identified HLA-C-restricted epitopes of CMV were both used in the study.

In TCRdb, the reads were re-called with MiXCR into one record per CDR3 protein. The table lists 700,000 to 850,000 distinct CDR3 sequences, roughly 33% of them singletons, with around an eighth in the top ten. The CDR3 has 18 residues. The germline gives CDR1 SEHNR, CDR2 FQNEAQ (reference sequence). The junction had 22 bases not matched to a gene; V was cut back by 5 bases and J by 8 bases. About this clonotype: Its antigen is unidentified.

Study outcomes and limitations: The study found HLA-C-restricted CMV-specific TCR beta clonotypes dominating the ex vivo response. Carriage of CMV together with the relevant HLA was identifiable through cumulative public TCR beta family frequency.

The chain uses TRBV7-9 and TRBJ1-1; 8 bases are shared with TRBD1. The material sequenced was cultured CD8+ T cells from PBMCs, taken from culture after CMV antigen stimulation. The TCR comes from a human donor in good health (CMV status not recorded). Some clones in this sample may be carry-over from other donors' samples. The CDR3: CASSLQTPTGDLSREAFF. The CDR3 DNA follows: TGTGCCAGCAGCCTCCAAACCCCGACAGGGGACCTATCCAGGGAAGCTTTCTTT.